The clone carrying this TCR beta chain was observed a handful of times. The CDR3 runs 13 residues. V lost 6 bases and J lost 6, with 15 bases in between. From germline, CDR1 is KGHSH and CDR2 LQKENI. This entry comes from a study of radiotherapy plus CTLA-4 blockade in lung cancer. Profiled with immunoSEQ multiplex PCR; TCRdb holds only in-frame clones, not every one. Of about 88,000 clones in the sample, about three quarters are singletons; the top ten hold over 13%. The sequence was obtained from a human donor with non-small cell lung cancer that progressed on radiotherapy plus ipilimumab. The input for sequencing was peripheral blood, taken from a patient treated with radiotherapy plus ipilimumab. V gene TRBV18 combines with J gene TRBJ2-7, with D unresolved. The CDR3 sequence: CASSPLESSEQYF. CDR3 bases: TGTGCCAGCTCCCCCCTCGAGAGTTCCGAGCAGTACTTC.